This T cell receptor beta chain stems from a study of cytomegalovirus exposure and HLA in healthy donors. About this clone itself: Its target is unknown.

V lost 1 base, J lost 3 bases, and 7 bases lay in between. The CDR3 has 13 amino acids. From germline, CDR1 is MDHEN and CDR2 SYDVKM. Study-wide results and limits: A later analysis found TCR association rates differed by HLA locus, highest for DRB1 and lowest for HLA-C.

PCR was performed using 60 Vbeta and 13 Jbeta primers. Using immunoSEQ multiplex PCR, the repertoire was profiled, and TCRdb retains in-frame clones only, with some absent. The sample features around 51,000 clones, with 20% to 30% in its top ten. Sequenced: PBMCs. The clonotype originates from a man between 40 and 49 years old in good health and CMV-seropositive. The chain links TRBV28 to TRBJ2-7, with unresolved D. The chain's CDR3 is CASSLFDIYEQYF. CDR3 sequence (DNA): TGTGCCAGCAGTTTATTCGACATCTACGAGCAGTACTTC.